This T cell receptor (beta chain) derives from a study of vaccination and CD4 T cells after COVID-19. Study background: Treatment of control cultures consisted of a CEFX pool, an HIV-1 Nef pool, or no peptide.

For this clonotype: Its antigen is not identified.

Sequencing of cultured CD4+ T cell DNA used the Oncomine TCR Beta short-read assay. TCRdb re-analysed the PCR reads in MiXCR, keeping a single row per CDR3 protein. The sample contains 15,000 to 20,000 distinct CDR3 sequences, approximately 50% of which appear only once. Treatment of the sample: approximately 10-day PBMC culture with coronavirus spike peptide pools or control peptides (ViraFEST assay). ViraFEST grew antigen-specific T cells using peptide pools, then sequenced TCRs. There were positive PCR dates ranging from March to December 2020, all predating US Alpha, Beta and Delta variants. Overall study findings and caveats: Convalescent patients studied were relatively few, and early post-infection timepoints were absent.

Sequencing was done on a sample of CD4+ T cells from blood, cultured in vitro. The sequence came from a human donor who had recovered from COVID-19.

CDR3 protein: CSVGSAPDTQYF. CDR3 nucleotide sequence: TGCAGTGTCGGGAGCGCCCCAGATACGCAGTATTTT. The chain is built from TRBV20-1 and TRBJ2-3, with D perhaps TRBD2 (6 bases). The CDR3 covers 12 residues. Germline V gene data show CDR1 as DFQATT and CDR2 as SNEGSKA (reference sequence). V was shortened by 7 bases and J by 4 bases, with 12 bases between the two germline ends.